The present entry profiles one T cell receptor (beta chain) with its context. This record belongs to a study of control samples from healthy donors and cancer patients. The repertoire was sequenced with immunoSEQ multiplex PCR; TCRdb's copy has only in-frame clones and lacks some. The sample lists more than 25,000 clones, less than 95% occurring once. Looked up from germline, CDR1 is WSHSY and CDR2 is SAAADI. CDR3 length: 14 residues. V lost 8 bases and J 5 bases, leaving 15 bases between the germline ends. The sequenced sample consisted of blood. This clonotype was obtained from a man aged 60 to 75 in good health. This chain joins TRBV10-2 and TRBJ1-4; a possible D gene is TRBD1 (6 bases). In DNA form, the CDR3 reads TGCGCCAGCGGAAAGGGGGGCTACAATGAAAAACTGTTTTTT. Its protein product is CASGKGGYNEKLFF.